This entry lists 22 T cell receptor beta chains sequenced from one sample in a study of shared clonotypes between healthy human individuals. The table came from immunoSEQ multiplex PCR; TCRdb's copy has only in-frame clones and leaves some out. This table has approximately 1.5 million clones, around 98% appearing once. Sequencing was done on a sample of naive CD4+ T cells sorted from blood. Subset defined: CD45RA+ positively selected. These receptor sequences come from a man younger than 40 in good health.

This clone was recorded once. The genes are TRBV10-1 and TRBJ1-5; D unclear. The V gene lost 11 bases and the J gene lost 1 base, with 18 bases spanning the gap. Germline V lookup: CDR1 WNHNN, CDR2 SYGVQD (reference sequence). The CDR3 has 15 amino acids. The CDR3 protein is CAASNGSQSNQPQHF. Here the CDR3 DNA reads TGCGCCGCCAGCAACGGTTCCCAGAGCAATCAGCCCCAGCATTTT.

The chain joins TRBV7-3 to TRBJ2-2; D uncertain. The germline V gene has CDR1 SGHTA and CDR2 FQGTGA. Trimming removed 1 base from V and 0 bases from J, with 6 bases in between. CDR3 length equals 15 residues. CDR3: CASSLRTANTGELFF. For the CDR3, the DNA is TGTGCCAGCAGCTTAAGGACGGCGAACACCGGGGAGCTGTTTTTT. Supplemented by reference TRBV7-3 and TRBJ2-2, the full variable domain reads GAGVSQTPSNKVTEKGKYVELRCDPISGHTALYWYRQSLGQGPEFLIYFQGTGAADDSGLPNDRFFAVRPEGSVSTLKIQRTERGDSAVYLCASSLRTANTGELFFGEGSRLTVL.

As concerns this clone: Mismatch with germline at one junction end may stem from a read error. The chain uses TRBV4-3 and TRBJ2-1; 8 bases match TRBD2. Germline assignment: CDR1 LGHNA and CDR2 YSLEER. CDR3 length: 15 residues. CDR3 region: CASSQEAGEIPGLVF. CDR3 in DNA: TGCGCCAGCAGCCAAGAAGCGGGAGAGATCCCAGGACTGGTCTTC.

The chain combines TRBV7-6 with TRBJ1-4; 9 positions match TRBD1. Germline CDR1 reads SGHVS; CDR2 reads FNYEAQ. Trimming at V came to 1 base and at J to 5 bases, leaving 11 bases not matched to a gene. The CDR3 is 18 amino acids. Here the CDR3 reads CASSLGPGQGLRNEKLFF. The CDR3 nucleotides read TGTGCCAGCAGCTTAGGACCGGGACAGGGATTGAGGAATGAAAAACTGTTTTTT.

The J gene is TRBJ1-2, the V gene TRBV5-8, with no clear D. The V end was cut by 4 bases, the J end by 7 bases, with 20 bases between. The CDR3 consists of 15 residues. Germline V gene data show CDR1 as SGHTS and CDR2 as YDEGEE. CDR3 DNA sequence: TGTGCCAGCAGCGCAACCGGTCACTCGGGATTTGGCTACACCTTC. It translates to CASSATGHSGFGYTF.

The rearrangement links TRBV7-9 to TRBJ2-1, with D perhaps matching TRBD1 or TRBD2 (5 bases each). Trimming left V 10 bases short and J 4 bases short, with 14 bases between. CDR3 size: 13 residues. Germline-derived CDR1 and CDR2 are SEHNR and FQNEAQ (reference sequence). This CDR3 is CATPGPDYNEQFF. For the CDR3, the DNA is TGTGCCACCCCGGGACCGGATTACAATGAGCAGTTCTTC.

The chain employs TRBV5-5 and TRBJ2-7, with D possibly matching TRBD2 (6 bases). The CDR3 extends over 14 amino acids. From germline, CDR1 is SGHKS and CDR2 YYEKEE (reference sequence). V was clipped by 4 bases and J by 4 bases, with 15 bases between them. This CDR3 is CASSGSAGRYEQYF. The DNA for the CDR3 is TGTGCCAGCAGCGGAAGTGCGGGAAGGTACGAGCAGTACTTC. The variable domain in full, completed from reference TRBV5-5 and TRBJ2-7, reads DAGVTQSPTHLIKTRGQQVTLRCSPISGHKSVSWYQQVLGQGPQFIFQYYEKEERGRGNFPDRFSARQFPNYSSELNVNALLLGDSALYLCASSGSAGRYEQYFGPGTRLTVT.

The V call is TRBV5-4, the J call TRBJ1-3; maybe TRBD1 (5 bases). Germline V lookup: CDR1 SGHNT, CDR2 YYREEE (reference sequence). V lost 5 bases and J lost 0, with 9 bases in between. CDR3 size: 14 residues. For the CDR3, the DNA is TGTGCCAGCAGGAACGACAGCTCTGGAAACACCATATATTTT. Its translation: CASRNDSSGNTIYF.

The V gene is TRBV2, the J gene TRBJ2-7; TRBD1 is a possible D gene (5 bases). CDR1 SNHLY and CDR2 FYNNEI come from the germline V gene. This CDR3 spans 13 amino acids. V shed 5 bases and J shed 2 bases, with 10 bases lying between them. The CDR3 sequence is CASSSTGTYEQYF. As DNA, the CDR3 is TGTGCCAGCAGTTCTACAGGAACCTACGAGCAGTACTTC.

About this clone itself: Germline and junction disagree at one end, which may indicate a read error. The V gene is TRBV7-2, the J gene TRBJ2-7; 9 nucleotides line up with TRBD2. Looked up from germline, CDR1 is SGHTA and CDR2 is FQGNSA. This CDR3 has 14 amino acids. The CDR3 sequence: CASSVAGDDYEQYF. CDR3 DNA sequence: TGTGCCAGCAGCGTAGCGGGAGATGACTACGAGCAGTACTTC.

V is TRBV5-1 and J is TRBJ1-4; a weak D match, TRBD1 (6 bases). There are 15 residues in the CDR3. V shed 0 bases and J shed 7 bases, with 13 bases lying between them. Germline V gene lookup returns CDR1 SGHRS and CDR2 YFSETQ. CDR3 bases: TGCGCCAGCAGCTTGGAAACAGGGAGGGTTGAAAAACTGTTTTTT. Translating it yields CASSLETGRVEKLFF.

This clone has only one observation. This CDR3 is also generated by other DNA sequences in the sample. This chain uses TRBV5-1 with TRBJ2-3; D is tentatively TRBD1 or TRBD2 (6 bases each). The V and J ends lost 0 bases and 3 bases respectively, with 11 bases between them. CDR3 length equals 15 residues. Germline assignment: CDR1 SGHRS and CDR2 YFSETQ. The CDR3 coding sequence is TGCGCCAGCAGCTTGGCCACAGGGAGGACAGATACGCAGTATTTT. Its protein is CASSLATGRTDTQYF.

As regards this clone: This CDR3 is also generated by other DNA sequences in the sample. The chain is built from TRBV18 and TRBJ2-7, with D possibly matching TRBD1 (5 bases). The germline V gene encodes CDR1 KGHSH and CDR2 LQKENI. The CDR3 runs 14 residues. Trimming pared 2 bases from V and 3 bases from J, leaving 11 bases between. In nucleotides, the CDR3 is TGTGCCAGCTCACCAGGGGCAGTGAGCTACGAGCAGTACTTC. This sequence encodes CASSPGAVSYEQYF.

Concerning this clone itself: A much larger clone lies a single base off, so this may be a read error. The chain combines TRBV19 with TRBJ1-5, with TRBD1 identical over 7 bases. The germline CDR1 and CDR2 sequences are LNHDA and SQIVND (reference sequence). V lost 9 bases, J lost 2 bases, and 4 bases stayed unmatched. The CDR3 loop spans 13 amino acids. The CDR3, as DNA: TGTGCCAGCACCGGGACAGGCAATCAGCCCCAGCATTTT. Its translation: CASTGTGNQPQHF.

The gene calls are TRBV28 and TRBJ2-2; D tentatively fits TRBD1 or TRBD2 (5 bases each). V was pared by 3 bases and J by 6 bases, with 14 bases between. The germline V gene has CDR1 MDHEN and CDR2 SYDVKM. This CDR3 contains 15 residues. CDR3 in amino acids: CASSFRGLLSGELFF. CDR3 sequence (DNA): TGTGCCAGCAGTTTCCGGGGCCTCCTGTCCGGGGAGCTGTTTTTT.

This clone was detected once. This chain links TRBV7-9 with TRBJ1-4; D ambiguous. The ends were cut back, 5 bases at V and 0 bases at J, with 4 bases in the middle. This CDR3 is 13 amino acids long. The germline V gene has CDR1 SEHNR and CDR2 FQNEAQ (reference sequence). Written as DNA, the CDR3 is TGTGCCAGCAGCCCCCCAACTAATGAAAAACTGTTTTTT. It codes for CASSPPTNEKLFF. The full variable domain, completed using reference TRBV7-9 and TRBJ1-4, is DTGVSQNPRHKITKRGQNVTFRCDPISEHNRLYWYRQTLGQGPEFLTYFQNEAQLEKSRLLSDRFSAERPKGSFSTLEIQRTEQGDSAMYLCASSPPTNEKLFFGSGTQLSVL.

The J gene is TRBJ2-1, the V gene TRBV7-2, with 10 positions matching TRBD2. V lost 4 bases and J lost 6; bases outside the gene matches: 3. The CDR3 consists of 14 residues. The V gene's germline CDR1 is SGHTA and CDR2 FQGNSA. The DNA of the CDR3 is TGTGCCAGCAGCTCTAGCGGGAGAGGCAATGAGCAGTTCTTC. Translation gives CASSSSGRGNEQFF.

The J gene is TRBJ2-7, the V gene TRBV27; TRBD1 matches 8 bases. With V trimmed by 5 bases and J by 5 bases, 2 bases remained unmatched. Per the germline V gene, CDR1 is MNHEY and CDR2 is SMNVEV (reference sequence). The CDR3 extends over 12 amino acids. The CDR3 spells CASSRTGNEQYF. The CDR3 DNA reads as TGTGCCAGCAGTCGGACAGGGAACGAGCAGTACTTC.

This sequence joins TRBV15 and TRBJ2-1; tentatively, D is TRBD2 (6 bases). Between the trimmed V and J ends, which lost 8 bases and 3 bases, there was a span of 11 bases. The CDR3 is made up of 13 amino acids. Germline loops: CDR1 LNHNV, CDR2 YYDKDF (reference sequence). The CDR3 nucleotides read TGTGCCACCCGCCGCGGGATCTACAATGAGCAGTTCTTC. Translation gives CATRRGIYNEQFF. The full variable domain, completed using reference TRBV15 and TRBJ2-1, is DAMVIQNPRYQVTQFGKPVTLSCSQTLNHNVMYWYQQKSSQAPKLLFHYYDKDFNNEADTPDNFQSRRPNTSFCFLDIRSPGLGDTAMYLCATRRGIYNEQFFGPGTRLTVL.

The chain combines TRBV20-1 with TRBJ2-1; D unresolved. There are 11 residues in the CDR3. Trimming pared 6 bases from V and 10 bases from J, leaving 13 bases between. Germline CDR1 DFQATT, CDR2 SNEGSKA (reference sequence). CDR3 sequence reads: CSAYLTREQFF. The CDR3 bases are TGCAGTGCCTATTTGACACGGGAGCAGTTCTTC.

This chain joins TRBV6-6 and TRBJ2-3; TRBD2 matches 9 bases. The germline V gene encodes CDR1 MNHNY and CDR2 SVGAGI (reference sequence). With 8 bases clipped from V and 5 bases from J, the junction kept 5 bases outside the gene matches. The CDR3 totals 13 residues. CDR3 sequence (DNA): TGTGCCAGCGTAATTAGCGGGAGAGATACGCAGTATTTT. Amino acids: CASVISGRDTQYF.

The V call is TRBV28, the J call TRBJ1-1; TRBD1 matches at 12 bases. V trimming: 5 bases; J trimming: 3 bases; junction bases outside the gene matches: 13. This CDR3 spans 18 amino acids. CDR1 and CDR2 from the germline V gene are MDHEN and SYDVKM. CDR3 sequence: CASSLLHGTGGPYTEAFF. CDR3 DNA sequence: TGTGCCAGCAGTCTCCTTCACGGGACAGGGGGCCCCTACACTGAAGCTTTCTTT.